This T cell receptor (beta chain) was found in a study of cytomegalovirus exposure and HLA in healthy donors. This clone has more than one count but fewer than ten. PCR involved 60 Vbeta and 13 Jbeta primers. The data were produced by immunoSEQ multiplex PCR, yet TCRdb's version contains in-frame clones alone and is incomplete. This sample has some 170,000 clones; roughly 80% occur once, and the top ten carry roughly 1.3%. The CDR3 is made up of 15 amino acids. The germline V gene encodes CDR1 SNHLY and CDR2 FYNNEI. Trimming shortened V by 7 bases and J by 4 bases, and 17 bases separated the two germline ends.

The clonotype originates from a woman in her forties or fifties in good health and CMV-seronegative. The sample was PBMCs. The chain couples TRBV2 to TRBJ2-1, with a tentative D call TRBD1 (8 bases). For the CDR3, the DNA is TGTGCCAGCAACGGGGGGACAGGCGATTACAATGAGCAGTTCTTC. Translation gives CASNGGTGDYNEQFF.